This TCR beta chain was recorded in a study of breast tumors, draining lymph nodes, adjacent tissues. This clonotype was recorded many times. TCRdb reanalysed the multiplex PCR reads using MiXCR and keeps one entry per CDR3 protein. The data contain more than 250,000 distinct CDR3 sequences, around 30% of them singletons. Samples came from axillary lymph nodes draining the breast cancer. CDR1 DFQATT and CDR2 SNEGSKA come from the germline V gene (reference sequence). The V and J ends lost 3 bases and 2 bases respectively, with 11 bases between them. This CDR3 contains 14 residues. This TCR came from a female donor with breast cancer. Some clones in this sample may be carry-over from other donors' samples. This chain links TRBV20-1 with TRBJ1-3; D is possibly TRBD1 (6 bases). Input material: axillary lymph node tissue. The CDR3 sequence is CSASSTGPGNTIYF. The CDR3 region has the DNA TGCAGTGCTAGTTCAACAGGGCCTGGAAACACCATATATTTT.